This T cell receptor (beta chain) was recorded in a study of cytomegalovirus exposure and HLA in healthy donors. Amplification used 60 Vbeta primers and 13 Jbeta primers. Data came from immunoSEQ multiplex PCR; TCRdb stores just in-frame clones and leaves some out. The sample holds around 98,000 clones, about three quarters seen once. CDR1 and CDR2 from the germline V gene are SGHRS and YFSETQ. CDR3 length equals 15 residues. Between the trimmed V and J ends, which lost 0 bases and 5 bases, there was a span of 12 bases. The sequence derives from a human donor in good health. This chain connects TRBV5-1 to TRBJ1-5; possibly TRBD1 for D (6 bases). The sample taken for sequencing was PBMCs. CDR3 sequence (DNA): TGCGCCAGCAGCTTGGCTGGGGGCGGATATCAGCCCCAGCATTTT. Its protein is CASSLAGGGYQPQHF.